This TCR beta chain emerged from a study of response to subunit inactivated influenza vaccine. Overall study results and limits: The authors suggested that every seasonal influenza vaccination recruits few new T cells.

Germline V gives CDR1 SNHLY, CDR2 FYNNEI. This CDR3 has 14 amino acids. Trimming cost V 5 bases and J 4 bases, with 13 bases left between them. In the case of this clonotype: Its antigen is as yet unknown.

TCRdb ran MiXCR on the RT-PCR reads and lists one entry per CDR3 protein. The data show 160,000 or so distinct CDR3 sequences, 11% seen once. This sequence joins TRBV2 and TRBJ2-3; no definite D call. The receptor was derived from a man over 45 who received an inactivated influenza vaccine. This specimen consisted of non-naive T cells sorted from PBMCs, obtained roughly 6 weeks after vaccination. The CDR3 region is CASSSTNVADTQYF. As DNA, the CDR3 is TGTGCCAGCAGTTCGACAAACGTTGCAGATACGCAGTATTTT.